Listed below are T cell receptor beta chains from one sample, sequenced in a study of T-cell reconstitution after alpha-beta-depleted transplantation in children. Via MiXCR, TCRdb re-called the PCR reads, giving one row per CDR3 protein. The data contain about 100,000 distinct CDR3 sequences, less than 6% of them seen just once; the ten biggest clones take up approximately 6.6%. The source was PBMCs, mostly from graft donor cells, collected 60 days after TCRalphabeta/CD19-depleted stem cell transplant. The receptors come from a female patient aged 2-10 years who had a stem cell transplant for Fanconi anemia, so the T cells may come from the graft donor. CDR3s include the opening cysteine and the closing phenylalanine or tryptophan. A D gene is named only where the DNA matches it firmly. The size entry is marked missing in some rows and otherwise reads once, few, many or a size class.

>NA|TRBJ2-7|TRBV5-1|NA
CASRHEGTYEQYF
TGCGCCAGCAGACACGAGGGTACCTACGAGCAGTACTTC
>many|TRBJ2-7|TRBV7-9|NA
CASSSKGGSYEQYF
TGTGCCAGCAGCTCAAAGGGTGGCTCCTACGAGCAGTACTTC
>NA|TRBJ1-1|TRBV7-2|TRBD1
CASSPDRGRYTEAFF
TGTGCCAGCAGCCCGGACAGGGGGCGGTACACTGAAGCTTTCTTT
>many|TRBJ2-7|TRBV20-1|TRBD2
CSARDRLADPYEQYF
TGCAGTGCTAGAGATCGACTAGCGGATCCCTACGAGCAGTACTTC
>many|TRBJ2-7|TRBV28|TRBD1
CASTGQGFHYEQYF
TGTGCCAGCACCGGACAGGGGTTCCACTACGAGCAGTACTTC
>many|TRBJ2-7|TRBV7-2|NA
CASSAWWGYDYEQYF
TGTGCCAGCAGCGCCTGGTGGGGGTATGACTACGAGCAGTACTTC
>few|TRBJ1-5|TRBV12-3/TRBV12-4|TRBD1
CASSLSSREWDRGDQPQHF
TGTGCCAGCAGTTTATCTTCTCGCGAGTGGGACAGAGGGGATCAGCCCCAGCATTTT
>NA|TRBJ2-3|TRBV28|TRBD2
CASSSGLARSGTDTQYF
TGTGCCAGCAGCTCGGGACTAGCGAGGAGCGGAACAGATACGCAGTATTTT
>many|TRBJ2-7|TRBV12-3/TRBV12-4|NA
CASKEGVEQYF
TGTGCCAGCAAGGAGGGGGTCGAGCAGTACTTC
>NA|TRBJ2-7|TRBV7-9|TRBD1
CASSGRQGRYEQYF
TGTGCCAGCAGCGGACGACAGGGGAGATACGAGCAGTACTTC
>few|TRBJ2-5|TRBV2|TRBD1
CASRDRGQETQYF
TGTGCCAGCAGAGACAGGGGGCAAGAGACCCAGTACTTC
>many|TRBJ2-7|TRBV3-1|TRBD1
CASSPTGGSYEQYF
TGTGCCAGCAGCCCGACAGGGGGCTCCTACGAGCAGTACTTC
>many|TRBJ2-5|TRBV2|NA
CANSEEETQYF
TGTGCCAATTCGGAGGAAGAGACCCAGTACTTC
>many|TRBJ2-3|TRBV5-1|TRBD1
CASKGQGATDTQYF
TGCGCCAGCAAGGGGCAGGGGGCGACAGATACGCAGTATTTT
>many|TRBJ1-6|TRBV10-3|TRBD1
CAISEEGARWRDSPLHF
TGTGCCATCAGTGAGGAGGGGGCCCGGTGGAGAGATTCACCCCTCCACTTT